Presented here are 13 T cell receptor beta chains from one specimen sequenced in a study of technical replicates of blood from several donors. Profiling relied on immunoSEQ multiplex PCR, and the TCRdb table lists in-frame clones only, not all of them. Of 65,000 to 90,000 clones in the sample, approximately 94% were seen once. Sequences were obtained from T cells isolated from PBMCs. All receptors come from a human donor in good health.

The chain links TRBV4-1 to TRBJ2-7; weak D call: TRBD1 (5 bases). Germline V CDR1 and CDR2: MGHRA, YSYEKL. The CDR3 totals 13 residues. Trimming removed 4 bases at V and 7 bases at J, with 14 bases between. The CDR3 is CASSREQALEQYF. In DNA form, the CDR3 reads TGCGCCAGCAGCCGGGAACAGGCCCTGGAGCAGTACTTC.

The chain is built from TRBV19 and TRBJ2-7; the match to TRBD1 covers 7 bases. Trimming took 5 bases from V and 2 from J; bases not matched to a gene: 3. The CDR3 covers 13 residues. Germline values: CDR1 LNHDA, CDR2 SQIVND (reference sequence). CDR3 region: CASSPGTAYEQYF. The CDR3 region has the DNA TGTGCCAGTAGTCCCGGGACAGCCTACGAGCAGTACTTC.

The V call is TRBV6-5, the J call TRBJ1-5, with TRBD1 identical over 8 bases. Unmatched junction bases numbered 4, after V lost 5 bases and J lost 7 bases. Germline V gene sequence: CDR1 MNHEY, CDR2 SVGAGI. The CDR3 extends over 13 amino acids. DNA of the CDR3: TGTGCCAGCAGTCTGAACAGGGGGCAGCCCCAGCATTTT. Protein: CASSLNRGQPQHF.

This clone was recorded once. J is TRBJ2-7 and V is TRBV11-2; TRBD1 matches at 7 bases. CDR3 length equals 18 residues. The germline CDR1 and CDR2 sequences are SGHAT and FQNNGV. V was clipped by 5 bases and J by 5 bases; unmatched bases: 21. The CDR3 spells CASSLTALVQGYMNEQYF. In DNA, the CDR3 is TGTGCCAGCAGCCTGACGGCTTTAGTACAGGGGTATATGAACGAGCAGTACTTC.

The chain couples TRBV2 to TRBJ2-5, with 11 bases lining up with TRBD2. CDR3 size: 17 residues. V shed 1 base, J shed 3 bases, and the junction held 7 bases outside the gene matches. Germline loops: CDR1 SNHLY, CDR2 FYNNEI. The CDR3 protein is CASSEGLLSGREETQYF. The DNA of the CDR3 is TGTGCCAGCAGTGAAGGACTCCTTAGCGGGAGGGAAGAGACCCAGTACTTC.

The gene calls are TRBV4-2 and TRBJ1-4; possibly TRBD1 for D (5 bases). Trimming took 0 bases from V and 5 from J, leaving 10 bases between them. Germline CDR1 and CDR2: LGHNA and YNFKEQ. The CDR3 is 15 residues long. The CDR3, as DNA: TGTGCCAGCAGCCAAGACGACAGATCAAATGAAAAACTGTTTTTT. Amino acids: CASSQDDRSNEKLFF.

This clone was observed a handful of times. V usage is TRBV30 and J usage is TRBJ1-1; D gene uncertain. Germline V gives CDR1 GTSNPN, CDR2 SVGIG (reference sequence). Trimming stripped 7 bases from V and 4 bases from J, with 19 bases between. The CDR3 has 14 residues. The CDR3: CALNTGKVTTEAFF. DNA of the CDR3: TGTGCCTTGAATACCGGGAAGGTGACCACTGAAGCTTTCTTT.

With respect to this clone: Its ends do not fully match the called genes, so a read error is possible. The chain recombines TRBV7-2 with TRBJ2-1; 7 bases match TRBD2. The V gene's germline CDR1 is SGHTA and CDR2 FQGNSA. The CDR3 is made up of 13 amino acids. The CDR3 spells CASSLVGGNEQFF. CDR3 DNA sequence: TGTGCCAGCAGTTTAGTGGGGGGGAATGAGCAGTTCTTC. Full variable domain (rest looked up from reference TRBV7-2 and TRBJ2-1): GAGVSQSPSNKVTEKGKDVELRCDPISGHTALYWYRQSLGQGLEFLIYFQGNSAPDKSGLPSDRFSAERTGGSVSTLTIQRTQQEDSAVYLCASSLVGGNEQFFGPGTRLTVL.

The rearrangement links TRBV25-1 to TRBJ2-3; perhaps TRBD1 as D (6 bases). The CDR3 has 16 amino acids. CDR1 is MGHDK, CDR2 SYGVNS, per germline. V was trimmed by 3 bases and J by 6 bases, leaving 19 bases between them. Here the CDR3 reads CASSDRDNPNIDTQYF. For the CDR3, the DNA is TGTGCCAGCAGTGACCGGGACAACCCTAACATCGATACGCAGTATTTT.

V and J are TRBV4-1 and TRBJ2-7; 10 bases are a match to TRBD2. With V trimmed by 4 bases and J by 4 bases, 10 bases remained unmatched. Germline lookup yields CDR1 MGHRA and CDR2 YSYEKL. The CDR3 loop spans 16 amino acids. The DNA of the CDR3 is TGCGCCAGCAGCCGCACCTGGACTAGCGGTAATTACGAGCAGTACTTC. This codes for CASSRTWTSGNYEQYF.

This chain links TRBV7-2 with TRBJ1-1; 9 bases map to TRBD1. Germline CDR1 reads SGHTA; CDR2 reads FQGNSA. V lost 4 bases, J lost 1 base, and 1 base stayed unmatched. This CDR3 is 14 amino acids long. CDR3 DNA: TGTGCCAGCAGCTCGGGACAGGGGAACACTGAAGCTTTCTTT. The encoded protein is CASSSGQGNTEAFF. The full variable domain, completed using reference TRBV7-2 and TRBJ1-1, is GAGVSQSPSNKVTEKGKDVELRCDPISGHTALYWYRQSLGQGLEFLIYFQGNSAPDKSGLPSDRFSAERTGGSVSTLTIQRTQQEDSAVYLCASSSGQGNTEAFFGQGTRLTVV.

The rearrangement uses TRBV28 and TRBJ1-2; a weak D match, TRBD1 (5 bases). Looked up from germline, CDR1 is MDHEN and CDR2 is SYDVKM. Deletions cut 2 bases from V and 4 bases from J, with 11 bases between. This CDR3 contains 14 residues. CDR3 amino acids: CASSLQTDSYGYTF. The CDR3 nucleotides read TGTGCCAGCAGTTTACAGACAGATTCCTATGGCTACACCTTC.

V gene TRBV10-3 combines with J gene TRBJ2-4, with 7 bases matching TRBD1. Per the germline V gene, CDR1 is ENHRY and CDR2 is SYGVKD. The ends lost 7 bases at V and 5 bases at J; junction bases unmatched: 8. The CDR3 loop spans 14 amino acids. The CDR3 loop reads CAITRTGDENIQYF. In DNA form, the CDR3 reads TGTGCCATCACCAGGACAGGCGACGAAAACATTCAGTACTTC.